Listed here are 10 T cell receptor beta chains from one sample, sequenced in a study of T-cell memory formation after mild COVID-19. Using its own MiXCR run on the 5' RACE reads, TCRdb lists one record per CDR3 protein. The table shows about 560,000 distinct CDR3 sequences, with about a sixth occurring only once. Sequencing used PBMCs or a T cell subset sorted from them (not recorded which). These receptors were obtained from an adult woman who had mild COVID-19 (a few samples of this study predate the infection). Cell type and time point are not known.

This clonotype has more than one count but fewer than ten. V gene TRBV24-1 combines with J gene TRBJ2-2; 8 bases agree with TRBD2. Germline V gene lookup returns CDR1 KGHDR and CDR2 SFDVKD. The CDR3 sequence is 15 residues long. The V gene end was trimmed by 4 bases and the J gene end by 5 bases; junction bases not matched to a gene: 5. The CDR3 is CATSEAGGRTGELFF. The CDR3 nucleotides read TGTGCCACCAGTGAGGCGGGAGGAAGAACCGGGGAGCTGTTTTTT.

The J gene is TRBJ2-1, the V gene TRBV9; tentatively, D is TRBD1 (6 bases). This CDR3 spans 15 amino acids. V was clipped by 0 bases and J by 10 bases, with 17 bases between them. Germline CDR1 is SGDLS and CDR2 is YYNGEE. The CDR3 DNA follows: TGTGCCAGCAGCGTAGCTAACACACAGGGACGCGAGCAGTTCTTC. Encoded protein: CASSVANTQGREQFF.

This clonotype showed up just a few times. V usage is TRBV7-3 and J usage is TRBJ2-3, with 9 bases lining up with TRBD2. Germline CDR1 and CDR2: SGHTA and FQGTGA. The CDR3 is made up of 16 amino acids. J was trimmed by 2 bases and V by 1 base; bases with no gene match: 4. The CDR3 is CASSLIAGGLTDTQYF. CDR3 DNA: TGTGCCAGCAGCTTAATCGCGGGGGGGCTCACAGATACGCAGTATTTT. Looking up the rest from reference TRBV7-3 and TRBJ2-3 gives the full variable domain: GAGVSQTPSNKVTEKGKYVELRCDPISGHTALYWYRQSLGQGPEFLIYFQGTGAADDSGLPNDRFFAVRPEGSVSTLKIQRTERGDSAVYLCASSLIAGGLTDTQYFGPGTRLTVL.

The CDR3 loop reads CASSFSPDSPLHF. The CDR3 DNA is TGTGCCAGCAGTTTTTCCCCCGATTCACCCCTCCACTTT. V and J are TRBV12-3 or TRBV12-4 and TRBJ1-6, with D unclear. The CDR3 contains 13 residues. V gave up 3 bases and J gave up 8 bases, with 8 bases separating them.

The chain combines TRBV5-6 with TRBJ1-2; 8 nucleotides align to TRBD1. CDR1 SGHDT and CDR2 YYEEEE come from the germline V gene. The CDR3 contains 16 residues. V gave up 3 bases and J gave up 8 bases; unmatched junction bases: 15. The CDR3 nucleotides are TGTGCCAGCAGCTCGTCTGGGACAGGACCATTGGGGGGCTACACCTTC. The encoded protein is CASSSSGTGPLGGYTF. Drawing the rest from reference TRBV5-6 and TRBJ1-2, the complete variable domain is DAGVTQSPTHLIKTRGQQVTLRCSPKSGHDTVSWYQQALGQGPQFIFQYYEEEERQRGNFPDRFSGHQFPNYSSELNVNALLLGDSALYLCASSSSGTGPLGGYTFGSGTRLTVV.

This clonotype was seen a handful of times. V gene TRBV20-1 combines with J gene TRBJ2-7; D is uncertain. The CDR3 runs to 15 residues. Trimming stripped 0 bases from V and 3 bases from J, with 15 bases between. Germline V gene data show CDR1 as DFQATT and CDR2 as SNEGSKA (reference sequence). The CDR3 sequence is CSARDLDSSNYEQYF. The DNA for the CDR3 is TGCAGTGCTAGAGATCTGGATAGCAGCAACTACGAGCAGTACTTC.

Only a few counts were recorded for this clonotype. The chain is built from TRBV20-1 and TRBJ2-3, with D perhaps matching TRBD1 (6 bases). The CDR3 sequence is 14 residues long. The V and J ends lost 6 bases and 3 bases respectively, with 16 bases between them. The germline gives CDR1 DFQATT, CDR2 SNEGSKA (reference sequence). The CDR3 is CSAPPGRGTDTQYF. CDR3 coding DNA: TGCAGTGCCCCGCCGGGAAGGGGGACAGATACGCAGTATTTT.

On this clonotype itself: The junction differs from germline at one of its ends, possibly a read error. The rearrangement links TRBV6-1 to TRBJ2-7, with 7 positions matching TRBD1. This CDR3 region has 13 residues. Per germline, CDR1 MNHNS and CDR2 SASEGT. CDR3 DNA sequence: TGTGCCAGAAGTGGGAGACAGGGCTACGAGCAGTACTTC. It encodes CARSGRQGYEQYF.

The chain couples TRBV4-2 to TRBJ2-5; the D gene is possibly TRBD1 (5 bases). There are 14 residues in the CDR3. V dropped 0 bases and J dropped 5 bases, with 10 bases sitting between them. CDR1 is LGHNA and CDR2 is YNFKEQ in the germline V gene. CDR3 loop: CASSQERGFETQYF. CDR3 DNA sequence: TGTGCCAGCAGCCAAGAAAGGGGCTTCGAGACCCAGTACTTC.

This clonotype was observed a handful of times. V gene TRBV7-9 combines with J gene TRBJ1-1; D is undetermined. V lost 3 bases to trimming and J lost 5 bases, with 10 bases between them. The CDR3 is made up of 13 amino acids. Germline values: CDR1 SEHNR, CDR2 FQNEAQ (reference sequence). The DNA of the CDR3 is TGTGCCAGCAGCTTCCACTCAAAAACTGAAGCTTTCTTT. Its translation: CASSFHSKTEAFF.